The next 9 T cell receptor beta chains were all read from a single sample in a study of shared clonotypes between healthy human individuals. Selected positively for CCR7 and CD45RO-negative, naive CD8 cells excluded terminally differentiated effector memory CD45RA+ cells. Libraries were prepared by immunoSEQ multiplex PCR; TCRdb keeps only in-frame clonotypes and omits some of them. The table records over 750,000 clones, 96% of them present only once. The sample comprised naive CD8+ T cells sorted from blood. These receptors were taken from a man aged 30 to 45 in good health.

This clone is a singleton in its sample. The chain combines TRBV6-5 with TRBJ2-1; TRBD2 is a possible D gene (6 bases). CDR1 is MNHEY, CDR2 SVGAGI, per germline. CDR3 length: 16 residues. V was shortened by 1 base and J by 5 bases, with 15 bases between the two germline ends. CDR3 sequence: CASSYYPVGGNNEQFF. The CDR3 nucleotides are TGTGCCAGCAGTTACTATCCGGTCGGAGGGAACAATGAGCAGTTCTTC.

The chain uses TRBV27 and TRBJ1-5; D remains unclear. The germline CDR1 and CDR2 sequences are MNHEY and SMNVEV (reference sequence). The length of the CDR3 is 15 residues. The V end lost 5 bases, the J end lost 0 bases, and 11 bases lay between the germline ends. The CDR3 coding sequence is TGTGCCAGCAGTAGTAGCGTTTATAGCAATCAGCCCCAGCATTTT. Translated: CASSSSVYSNQPQHF.

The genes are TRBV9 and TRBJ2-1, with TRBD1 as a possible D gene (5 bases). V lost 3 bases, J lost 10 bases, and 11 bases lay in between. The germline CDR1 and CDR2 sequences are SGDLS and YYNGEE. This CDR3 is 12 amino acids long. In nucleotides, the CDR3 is TGTGCCAGCAGCGAGCCAGGGTTAGAGCAGTTCTTC. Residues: CASSEPGLEQFF. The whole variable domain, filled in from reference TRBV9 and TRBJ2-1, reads DSGVTQTPKHLITATGQRVTLRCSPRSGDLSVYWYQQSLDQGLQFLIQYYNGEERAKGNILERFSAQQFPDLHSELNLSSLELGDSALYFCASSEPGLEQFFGPGTRLTVL.

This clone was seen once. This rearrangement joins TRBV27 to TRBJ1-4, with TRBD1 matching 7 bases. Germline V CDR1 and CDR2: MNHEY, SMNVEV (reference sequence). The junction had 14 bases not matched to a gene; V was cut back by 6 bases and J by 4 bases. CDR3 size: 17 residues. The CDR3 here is CASSNEGQLWNNEKLFF. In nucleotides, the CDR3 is TGTGCCAGCAGCAATGAGGGACAGCTCTGGAATAATGAAAAACTGTTTTTT.

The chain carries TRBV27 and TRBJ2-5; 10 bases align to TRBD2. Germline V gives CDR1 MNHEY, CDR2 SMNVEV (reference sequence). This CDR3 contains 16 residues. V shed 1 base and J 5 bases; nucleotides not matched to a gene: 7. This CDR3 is CASSLWASGSGETQYF. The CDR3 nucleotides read TGTGCCAGCAGTTTATGGGCTAGCGGGAGCGGGGAGACCCAGTACTTC.

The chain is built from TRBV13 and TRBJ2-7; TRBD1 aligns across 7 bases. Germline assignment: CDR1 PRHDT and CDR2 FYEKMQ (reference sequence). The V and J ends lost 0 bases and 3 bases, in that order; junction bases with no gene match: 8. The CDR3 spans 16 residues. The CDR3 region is CASSLGLDRSFYEQYF. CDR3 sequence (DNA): TGTGCCAGCAGCTTAGGTTTGGACAGGTCCTTCTACGAGCAGTACTTC.

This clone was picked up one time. DNA for the CDR3: TGCGCCAGCAGCCAAGGGACAGGGATCCAAGAGACCCAGTACTTC. It specifies CASSQGTGIQETQYF. The chain links TRBV4-1 to TRBJ2-5; 8 bases match TRBD1. V gave up 1 base and J gave up 1 base; unmatched junction bases: 2. The CDR3 consists of 15 residues. The germline V gene encodes CDR1 MGHRA and CDR2 YSYEKL.

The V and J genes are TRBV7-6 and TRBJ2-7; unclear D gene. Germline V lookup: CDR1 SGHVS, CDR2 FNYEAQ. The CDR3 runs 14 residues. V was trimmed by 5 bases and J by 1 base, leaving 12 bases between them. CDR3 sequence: CASSAWTESYEQYF. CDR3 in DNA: TGTGCCAGCAGCGCCTGGACGGAATCCTACGAGCAGTACTTC.

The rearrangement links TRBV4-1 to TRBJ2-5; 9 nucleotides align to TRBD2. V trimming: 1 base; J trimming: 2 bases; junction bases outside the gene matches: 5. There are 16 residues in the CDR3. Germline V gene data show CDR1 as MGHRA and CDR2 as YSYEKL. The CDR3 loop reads CASSQGAGGPQETQYF. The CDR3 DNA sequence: TGCGCCAGCAGCCAAGGCGCGGGGGGGCCACAAGAGACCCAGTACTTC.